Described below is a single T cell receptor (beta chain) sequence and its context. The antigen remains unidentified. The sample originates from a study of blood T cells in healthy people across ages. Next came a second PCR, run for about 7 to 12 cycles, which used a sample-barcoded 5' primer along with a J-beta primer mix. Every sample produced at least 2.5 million CDR3-containing paired-end reads. One entry per CDR3 protein results from TCRdb running MiXCR on the 5' RACE reads. The table shows 590,000 or so distinct CDR3 sequences, with about 30% occurring only once. Total RNA amounts of at least 5 micrograms were extracted per sample. Per germline, CDR1 MNHEY and CDR2 SVGAGI. The CDR3 sequence is 16 residues long. General observations from the study: Unsorted PBMC input precluded a conclusive naive versus antigen-experienced comparison.

This TCR came from a woman at least 80 years old in good health. Sequencing used blood. This chain connects TRBV6-5 to TRBJ2-7; TRBD1 matches 8 bases. Matching the DNA end better, TRBJ2-5 makes the J call doubtful. The DNA for the CDR3 is TGTGCCAGCGGGGATAGAGGACAGGGTGTTTCGGAGACCCAGTACTTC. Its protein is CASGDRGQGVSETQYF.